This T cell receptor beta chain was recorded in a study of CD8 T cells in ankylosing spondylitis. Study outcomes and limitations: Disease-linked clones bore a CD8+ phenotype, appearing relatively rarely in peripheral blood. Blood from ankylosing spondylitis patients appeared to carry a characteristic roughly eight-variant TCR beta motif.

TCRdb reanalysed the 5' RACE reads using MiXCR and keeps one entry per CDR3 protein. The table lists hundreds of thousands of distinct CDR3 sequences, roughly 12% of them singletons, with 0.51% in the top ten. CDR3 length equals 14 residues. Germline lookup yields CDR1 DFQATT and CDR2 SNEGSKA (reference sequence). The V gene end was trimmed by 6 bases and the J gene end by 0 bases; junction bases not matched to a gene: 7. This clonotype turned up a few times. The target antigen is unknown. The sequence was collected from a male donor with ankylosing spondylitis. J is TRBJ2-7 and V is TRBV20-1, with 8 bases aligning to TRBD2. The sequenced sample consisted of blood, either unsorted or a sorted T cell fraction (not recorded which). The CDR3 protein is CSAQRESPSYEQYF. In DNA, the CDR3 is TGCAGTGCCCAGCGGGAGTCCCCCTCCTACGAGCAGTACTTC.